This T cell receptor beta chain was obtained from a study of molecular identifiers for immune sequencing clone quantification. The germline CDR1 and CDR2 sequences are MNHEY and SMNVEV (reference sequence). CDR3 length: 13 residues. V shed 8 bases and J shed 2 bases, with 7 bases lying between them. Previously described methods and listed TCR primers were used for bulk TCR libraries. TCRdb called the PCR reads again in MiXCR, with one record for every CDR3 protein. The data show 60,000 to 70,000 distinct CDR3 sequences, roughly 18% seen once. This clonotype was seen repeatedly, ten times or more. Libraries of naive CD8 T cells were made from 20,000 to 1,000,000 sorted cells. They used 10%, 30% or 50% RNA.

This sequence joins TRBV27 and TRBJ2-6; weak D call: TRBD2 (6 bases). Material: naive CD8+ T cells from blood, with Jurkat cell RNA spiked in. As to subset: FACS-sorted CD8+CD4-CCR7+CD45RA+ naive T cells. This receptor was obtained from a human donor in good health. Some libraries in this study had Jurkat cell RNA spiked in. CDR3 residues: CASWGAGANVLTF. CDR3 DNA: TGTGCCAGCTGGGGGGCTGGGGCCAACGTCCTGACTTTC.